The T cell receptor beta chain under discussion was sequenced for a study of Ad26.COV2.S vaccination and SARS-CoV-2 variants. This table comes from immunoSEQ multiplex PCR, and its TCRdb copy is limited to in-frame clones, with some not included. This table has about 440,000 clones, 90% appearing once. Findings and caveats of the study: It was vaccine recipients, not placebo recipients, who had the higher spike-specific TCR breadth.

Germline V gene sequence: CDR1 MNHEY, CDR2 SMNVEV (reference sequence). With V trimmed by 5 bases and J by 2 bases, 17 bases remained unmatched. This CDR3 region has 19 residues. Remarks on this clone: Its antigen is unidentified.

Treatment noted: roughly 19 received Ad26.COV2.S at low or high dose, single or two shots; roughly five received placebo; per-sample allocation not given. Specimen acquisition occurred on day 63 following the initial vaccine or placebo injection. The chain couples TRBV27 to TRBJ2-3; 9 bases are a match to TRBD1. This specimen consisted of peripheral blood, obtained in a trial of Ad26.COV2.S vaccine versus placebo. This sequence was found in a person aged 18-65 years who received the Ad26.COV2.S COVID-19 vaccine or a placebo. CDR3 in amino acids: CASSLRPPGTGPYTDTQYF. The CDR3 DNA is TGTGCCAGCAGTCTCCGCCCCCCGGGGACAGGGCCTTACACAGATACGCAGTATTTT.